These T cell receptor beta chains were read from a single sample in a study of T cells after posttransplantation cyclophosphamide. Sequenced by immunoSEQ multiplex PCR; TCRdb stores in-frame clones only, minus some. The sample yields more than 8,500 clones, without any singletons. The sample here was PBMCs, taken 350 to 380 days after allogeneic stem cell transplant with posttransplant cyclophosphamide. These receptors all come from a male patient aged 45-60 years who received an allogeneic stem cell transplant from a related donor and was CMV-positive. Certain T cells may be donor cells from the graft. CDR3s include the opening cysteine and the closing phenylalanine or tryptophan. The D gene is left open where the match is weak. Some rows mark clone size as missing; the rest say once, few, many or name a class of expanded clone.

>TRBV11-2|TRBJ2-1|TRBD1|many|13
CASTRDREDEQFF
TGTGCCAGCACCCGGGACAGGGAAGATGAGCAGTTCTTC
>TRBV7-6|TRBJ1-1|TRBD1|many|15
CASSLGQGVGTEAFF
TGTGCCAGCAGCTTAGGGCAGGGGGTGGGCACTGAAGCTTTCTTT
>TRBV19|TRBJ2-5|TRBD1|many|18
CASSRGLFKRRAEETQYF
TGTGCCAGCTCGAGGGGGCTATTTAAAAGGCGGGCCGAAGAGACCCAGTACTTC
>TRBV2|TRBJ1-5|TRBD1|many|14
CASSGQGSNQPQHF
TGTGCCAGCAGTGGACAGGGGAGCAATCAGCCCCAGCATTTT
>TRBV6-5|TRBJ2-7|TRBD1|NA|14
CASSDRQGSYEQYF
TGTGCCAGCAGTGATCGACAGGGGTCCTACGAGCAGTACTTC
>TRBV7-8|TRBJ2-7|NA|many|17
CASGGNSGRDGLYEQYF
TGTGCCAGCGGGGGTAATTCAGGGCGGGACGGCCTCTACGAGCAGTACTTC
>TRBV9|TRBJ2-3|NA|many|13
CASSVDYTDTQYF
TGTGCCAGCAGCGTAGACTACACAGATACGCAGTATTTT
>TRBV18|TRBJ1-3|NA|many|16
CASSPLAQRSGNTIYF
TGTGCCAGCTCACCGCTCGCGCAACGCTCTGGAAACACCATATATTTT
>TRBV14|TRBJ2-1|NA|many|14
CASSQSGGFNEQFF
TGTGCCAGCAGCCAAAGTGGGGGCTTCAATGAGCAGTTCTTC
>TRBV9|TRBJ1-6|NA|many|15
CASSEGDRPISPLHF
TGTGCCAGCAGCGAGGGGGACCGTCCTATCTCACCCCTCCACTTT
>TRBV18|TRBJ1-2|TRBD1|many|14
CASSPETGWSGYTF
TGTGCCAGCTCACCAGAGACAGGGTGGAGTGGCTACACCTTC
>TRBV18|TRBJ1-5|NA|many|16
CASSPEDTFPEQPQHF
TGTGCCAGCTCACCAGAGGACACCTTCCCCGAGCAGCCCCAGCATTTT
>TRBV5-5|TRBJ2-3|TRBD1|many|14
CASSPDRGADTQYF
TGTGCCAGCAGCCCGGACAGGGGGGCAGATACGCAGTATTTT
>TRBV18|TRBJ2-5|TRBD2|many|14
CASSPAGGLETQYF
TGTGCCAGCTCACCAGCGGGGGGGCTAGAGACCCAGTACTTC
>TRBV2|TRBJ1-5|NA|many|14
CASSAVSSNQPQHF
TGTGCCAGCAGTGCGGTTTCAAGCAATCAGCCCCAGCATTTT
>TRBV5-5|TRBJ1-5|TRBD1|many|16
CASSFGTTGGNQPQHF
TGTGCCAGCAGCTTCGGAACGACAGGGGGTAATCAGCCCCAGCATTTT
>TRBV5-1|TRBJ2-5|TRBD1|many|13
CASTTGGGETQYF
TGCGCCAGCACTACAGGGGGCGGGGAGACCCAGTACTTC
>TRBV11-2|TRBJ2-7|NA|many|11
CASSFFGGFYF
TGTGCCAGCAGCTTTTTCGGAGGGTTTTACTTC
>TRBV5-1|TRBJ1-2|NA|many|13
CASSLEEGYGYTF
TGCGCCAGCAGCTTGGAGGAGGGCTATGGCTACACCTTC
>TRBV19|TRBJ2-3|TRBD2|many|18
CASSIGAKTSGRVDTQYF
TGTGCCAGTAGTATCGGGGCAAAGACTAGCGGGAGAGTAGATACGCAGTATTTT
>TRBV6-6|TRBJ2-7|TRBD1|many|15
CASSKNRQGPDEQYF
TGTGCCAGCAGTAAGAACCGACAGGGTCCGGACGAGCAGTACTTC
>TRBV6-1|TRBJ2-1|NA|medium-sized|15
CASTVGQSSYNEQFF
TGTGCCAGCACTGTTGGGCAGAGCTCCTACAATGAGCAGTTCTTC
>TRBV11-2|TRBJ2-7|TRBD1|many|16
CASSFAQGALGYEQYF
TGTGCCAGCAGCTTTGCCCAGGGGGCTCTAGGTTACGAGCAGTACTTC